This entry lists 9 T cell receptor beta chains sequenced from one sample in a study of blood T cell repertoires in COVID-19. Using immunoSEQ multiplex PCR, the repertoire was profiled, and TCRdb retains in-frame clones only, with some absent. Of around 120,000 clones in the sample, over 70% were seen once. The sequencing sample was made of peripheral blood. The receptors stem from a woman in her sixties or seventies with acute or convalescent COVID-19.

J is TRBJ2-5 and V is TRBV21-1; TRBD2, the D gene given by the table, was not confirmed from the DNA. TRBV21-1 is a documented pseudogene. CDR3 length: 16 residues. The chain's CDR3 is CASSKRLAGSQETQYF. The CDR3 DNA is TGTGCCAGCAGCAAGCGGCTAGCGGGGAGCCAAGAGACCCAGTACTTC.

V usage is TRBV10-3 and J usage is TRBJ1-6; possible D gene TRBD1, 5 bases. The germline V and J ends were trimmed by 2 bases and 1 base, with 15 bases remaining between them. CDR3 length: 18 residues. The germline gives CDR1 ENHRY, CDR2 SYGVKD. As DNA, the CDR3 is TGTGCCATCAGTGAGCCGAAGAGCGGGGGTTCCTATAATTCACCCCTCCACTTT. This sequence encodes CAISEPKSGGSYNSPLHF.

In DNA, the CDR3 is TGTGCCAGCAGCTTCCGACTAGCGGGGTACAATGAGCAGTTCTTC. Translating gives CASSFRLAGYNEQFF. The chain combines TRBV7-3 with TRBJ2-1; 11 bases map to TRBD2. The germline gives CDR1 SGHTA, CDR2 FQGTGA. V trimming: 3 bases; J trimming: 4 bases; junction bases outside the gene matches: 2. This CDR3 comprises 15 residues.

The chain recombines TRBV6-6 with TRBJ1-2, with 7 bases matching TRBD1. Looked up from germline, CDR1 is MNHNY and CDR2 is SVGAGI (reference sequence). V lost 2 bases and J lost 5; bases outside the gene matches: 2. The CDR3 is made up of 13 amino acids. The CDR3, as DNA: TGTGCCAGCAGTTACACAGGGGTGTATGGCTACACCTTC. Encoded protein: CASSYTGVYGYTF.

V and J are TRBV10-3 and TRBJ1-1; TRBD1 matches at 7 bases. V gave up 6 bases and J gave up 1 base; unmatched junction bases: 5. The CDR3 has 14 amino acids. Germline V gene data show CDR1 as ENHRY and CDR2 as SYGVKD. The CDR3 region has the DNA TGTGCCATCAGACAGGGGTTGGGGAACACTGAAGCTTTCTTT. This translates into CAIRQGLGNTEAFF.

This clone has a single count. The chain is built from TRBV6-6 and TRBJ2-7; D perhaps matches TRBD1 (6 bases). Germline V gene sequence: CDR1 MNHNY, CDR2 SVGAGI (reference sequence). V dropped 1 base and J dropped 5 bases, with 12 bases sitting between them. The CDR3 runs to 14 residues. In nucleotides, the CDR3 is TGTGCCAGCAGTTACTTCAGGGGAGAAAACGAGCAGTACTTC. It translates to CASSYFRGENEQYF.

V is TRBV7-9 and J is TRBJ1-2; 7 bases match TRBD1. The length of the CDR3 is 19 residues. V trimming: 3 bases; J trimming: 3 bases; junction bases outside the gene matches: 19. Germline V gene lookup returns CDR1 SEHNR and CDR2 FQNEAQ (reference sequence). The DNA for the CDR3 is TGTGCCAGCAGCTTTAGGGAACAGGGGAAAACTCGTCGGGACTATGGCTACACCTTC. Its protein product is CASSFREQGKTRRDYGYTF.

In this sample, this clone turned up once. The chain recombines TRBV19 with TRBJ2-3; no reliable D call. The CDR3 spans 15 residues. CDR1 LNHDA and CDR2 SQIVND come from the germline V gene (reference sequence). Trimming cost V 0 bases and J 0 bases, with 7 bases left between them. In DNA, the CDR3 is TGTGCCAGTAGTATAGACTTCAGAAGCACAGATACGCAGTATTTT. Translated: CASSIDFRSTDTQYF.

The rearrangement joins TRBV7-3 to TRBJ1-2, with 9 positions matching TRBD1. The CDR3 length is 15 residues. The germline gives CDR1 SGHTA, CDR2 FQGTGA. V trimming: 9 bases; J trimming: 3 bases; junction bases outside the gene matches: 11. The CDR3 DNA reads TGTGCCAGGAATCCACAGGGGGCGTTATACTATGGCTACACCTTC. Translating it yields CARNPQGALYYGYTF.